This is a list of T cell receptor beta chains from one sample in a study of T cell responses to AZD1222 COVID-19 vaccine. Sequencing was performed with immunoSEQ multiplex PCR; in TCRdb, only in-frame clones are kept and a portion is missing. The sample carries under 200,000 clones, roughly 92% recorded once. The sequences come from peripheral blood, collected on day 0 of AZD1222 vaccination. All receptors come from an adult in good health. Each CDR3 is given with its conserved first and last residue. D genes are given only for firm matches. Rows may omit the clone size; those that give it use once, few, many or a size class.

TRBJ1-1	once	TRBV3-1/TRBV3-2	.	CASSQGQNTEAFF	TGTGCCAGCAGCCAAGGCCAAAACACTGAAGCTTTCTTT
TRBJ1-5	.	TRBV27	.	CASKQGDQPQHF	TGTGCCAGCAAACAGGGAGATCAGCCCCAGCATTTT
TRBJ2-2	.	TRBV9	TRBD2	CASSGTSGSGELFF	TGTGCCAGCAGCGGGACTAGCGGGTCCGGGGAGCTGTTTTTT
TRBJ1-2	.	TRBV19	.	CASRHPGLANYGYTF	TGTGCCAGTAGGCACCCGGGGTTAGCTAACTATGGCTACACCTTC
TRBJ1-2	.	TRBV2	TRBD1	CASSAPRDRVDGYTF	TGTGCCAGCAGTGCGCCCCGGGACAGGGTAGATGGCTACACCTTC
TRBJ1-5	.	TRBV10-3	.	CATGGSRTNQPQHF	TGTGCCACGGGGGGCTCCAGAACTAATCAGCCCCAGCATTTT
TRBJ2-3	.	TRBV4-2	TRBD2	CASSQDLGLAGGPSDTQYF	TGTGCCAGCAGCCAAGATCTGGGACTAGCGGGGGGGCCGTCGGATACGCAGTATTTT
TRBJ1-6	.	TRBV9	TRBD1	CASSESQGGNSPLHF	TGTGCCAGCAGCGAATCACAGGGGGGTAATTCACCCCTCCACTTT
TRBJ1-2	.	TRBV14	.	CASSQVQLSGYTF	TGTGCCAGCAGCCAAGTGCAGCTCAGCGGCTACACCTTC
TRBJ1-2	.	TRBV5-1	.	CASSLGTLRALTDGYTF	TGCGCCAGCAGCTTGGGGACATTAAGGGCTCTGACGGATGGCTACACCTTC
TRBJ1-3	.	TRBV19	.	CASSSRGYSGNTIYF	TGTGCCAGTAGTAGCAGAGGGTACTCTGGAAACACCATATATTTT
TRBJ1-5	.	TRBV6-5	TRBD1	CASSYRGRGEQPQHF	TGTGCCAGCAGCTACAGGGGGCGAGGTGAGCAGCCCCAGCATTTT
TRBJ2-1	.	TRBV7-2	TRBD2	CASSSTGGYYNEQFF	TGTGCCAGCAGTTCTACGGGGGGATACTACAATGAGCAGTTCTTC
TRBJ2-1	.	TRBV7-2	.	CASNSGGASYNEQFF	TGTGCCAGCAACTCAGGGGGGGCATCCTACAATGAGCAGTTCTTC
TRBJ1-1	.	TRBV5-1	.	CASSLELLSMNTEAFF	TGCGCCAGCAGCTTGGAACTGTTGAGCATGAACACTGAAGCTTTCTTT
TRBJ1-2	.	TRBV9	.	CASSVSDAGGYTF	TGTGCCAGCAGCGTGTCAGATGCAGGTGGCTACACCTTC
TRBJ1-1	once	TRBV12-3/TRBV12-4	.	CASSFLALRAFF	TGTGCCAGCAGTTTTTTGGCATTGAGGGCTTTCTTT
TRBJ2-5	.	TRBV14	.	CASSQAGGLWQETQYF	TGTGCCAGCAGCCAAGCAGGGGGACTTTGGCAAGAGACCCAGTACTTC
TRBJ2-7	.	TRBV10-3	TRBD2	CAIRGTSGTYEQYF	TGTGCCATCAGGGGGACTAGCGGGACCTACGAGCAGTACTTC
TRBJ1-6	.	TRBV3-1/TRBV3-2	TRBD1	CASSQKTGYSPLHF	TGTGCCAGCAGCCAAAAGACAGGGTACTCACCCCTCCACTTT
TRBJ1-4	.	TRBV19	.	CASSIGGGPVGKLFF	TGTGCCAGTAGTATAGGCGGCGGCCCGGTCGGGAAACTGTTTTTT
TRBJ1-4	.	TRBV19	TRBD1	CASSIPGDSLNEKLFF	TGTGCCAGTAGTATACCCGGGGACAGTCTTAATGAAAAACTGTTTTTT
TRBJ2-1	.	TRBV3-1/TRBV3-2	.	CASSLRNLGNEQFF	TGTGCCAGCAGCCTCAGAAACCTGGGGAATGAGCAGTTCTTC
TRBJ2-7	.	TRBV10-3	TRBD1	CAISPSMGQGADEQYF	TGTGCCATCAGCCCCTCCATGGGACAGGGAGCTGACGAGCAGTACTTC
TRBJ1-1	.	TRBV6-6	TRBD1	CASRDRENTEAFF	TGTGCTAGCAGGGACAGGGAGAACACTGAAGCTTTCTTT
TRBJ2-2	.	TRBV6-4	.	CASSETGWTGELFF	TGTGCCAGCAGTGAAACAGGGTGGACCGGGGAGCTGTTTTTT
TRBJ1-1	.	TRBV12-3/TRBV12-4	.	CASRPGRRGAFF	TGTGCCAGCAGGCCAGGAAGGAGAGGAGCTTTCTTT
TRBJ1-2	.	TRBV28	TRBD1	CASSLSGGAGYGYTF	TGTGCCAGCAGTTTATCAGGGGGCGCGGGCTATGGCTACACCTTC
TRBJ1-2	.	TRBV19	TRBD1	CASSIPDRGGAGYTF	TGTGCCAGTAGTATCCCGGACAGGGGCGGTGCTGGCTACACCTTC
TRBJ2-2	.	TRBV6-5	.	CASSYSNPDTGELFF	TGTGCCAGCAGTTACTCGAATCCGGACACCGGGGAGCTGTTTTTT
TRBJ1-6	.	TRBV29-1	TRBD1	CSAMDRGGSPLHF	TGCAGCGCAATGGACAGGGGTGGATCACCCCTCCACTTT
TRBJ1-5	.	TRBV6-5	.	CASGRVLQPQHF	TGTGCCAGCGGTCGGGTCTTGCAGCCCCAGCATTTT
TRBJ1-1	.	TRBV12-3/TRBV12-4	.	CASSWQRNTEAFF	TGTGCCAGCAGTTGGCAGCGGAACACTGAAGCTTTCTTT
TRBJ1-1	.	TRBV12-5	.	CASQGNTEAFF	TGTGCTAGTCAGGGGAACACTGAAGCTTTCTTT
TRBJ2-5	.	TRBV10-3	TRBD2	CAISESTGGLAEETQYF	TGTGCCATCAGTGAGTCGACGGGTGGACTAGCGGAAGAGACCCAGTACTTC
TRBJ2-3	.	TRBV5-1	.	CASSLTQGIYTQYF	TGCGCCAGCAGCTTGACGCAGGGTATCTATACGCAGTATTTT
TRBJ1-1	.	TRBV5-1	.	CASSWASAGMNTEAFF	TGCGCCAGCAGCTGGGCATCCGCAGGGATGAACACTGAAGCTTTCTTT
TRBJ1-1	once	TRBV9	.	CASSVDPANTEAFF	TGTGCCAGCAGCGTAGACCCGGCGAACACTGAAGCTTTCTTT
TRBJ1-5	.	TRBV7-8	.	CASSLGAGRPQHF	TGTGCCAGCAGCCTAGGGGCGGGGAGGCCCCAGCATTTT
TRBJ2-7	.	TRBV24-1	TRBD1	CATSEGLGQKVYEQYF	TGTGCCACCAGTGAGGGATTGGGACAGAAAGTCTACGAGCAGTACTTC
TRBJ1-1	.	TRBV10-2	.	CASMNLDSWPPEAFF	TGCGCCAGCATGAACCTTGACAGCTGGCCCCCTGAAGCTTTCTTT
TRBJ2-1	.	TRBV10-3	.	CAIGGSYNEQFF	TGTGCCATCGGGGGGTCCTACAATGAGCAGTTCTTC
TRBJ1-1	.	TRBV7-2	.	CASSSQGGNTEAFF	TGTGCCAGCAGCTCACAGGGCGGGAACACTGAAGCTTTCTTT